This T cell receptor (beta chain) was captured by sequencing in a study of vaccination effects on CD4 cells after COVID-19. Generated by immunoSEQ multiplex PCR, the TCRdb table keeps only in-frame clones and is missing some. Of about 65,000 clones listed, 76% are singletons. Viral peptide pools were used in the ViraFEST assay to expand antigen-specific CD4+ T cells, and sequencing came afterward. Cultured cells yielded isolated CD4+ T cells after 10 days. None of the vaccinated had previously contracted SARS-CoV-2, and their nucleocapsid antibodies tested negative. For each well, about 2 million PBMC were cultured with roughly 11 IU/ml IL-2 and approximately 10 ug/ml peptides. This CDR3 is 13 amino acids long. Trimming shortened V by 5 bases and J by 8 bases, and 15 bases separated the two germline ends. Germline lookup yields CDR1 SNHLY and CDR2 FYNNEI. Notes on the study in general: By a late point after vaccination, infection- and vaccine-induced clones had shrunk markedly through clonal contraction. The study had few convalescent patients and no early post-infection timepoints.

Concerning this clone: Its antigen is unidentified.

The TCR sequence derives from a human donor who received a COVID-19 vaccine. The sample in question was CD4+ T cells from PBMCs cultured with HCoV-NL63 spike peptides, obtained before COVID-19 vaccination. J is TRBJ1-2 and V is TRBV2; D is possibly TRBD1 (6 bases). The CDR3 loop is CASSRTGKRGYTF. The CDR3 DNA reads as TGTGCCAGCAGTCGCACAGGGAAACGAGGCTACACCTTC. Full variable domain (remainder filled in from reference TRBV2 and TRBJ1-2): EPEVTQTPSHQVTQMGQEVILRCVPISNHLYFYWYRQILGQKVEFLVSFYNNEISEKSEIFDDQFSVERPDGSNFTLKIRSTKLEDSAMYFCASSRTGKRGYTFGSGTRLTVV.